The 24 T cell receptor beta chains in this list originate from one sample, sequenced in a study of CD8+CD57+ T cells in acquired aplastic anemia. Patients chosen for sequencing had shown CD8+CD57+ cell expansion by flow cytometry. The template for TCR beta VDJ and CDR3 sequence profiling was genomic DNA. Using its own MiXCR run on the reads, TCRdb lists one record per CDR3 protein. The table lists just over 450,000 distinct CDR3 sequences, approximately 33% of them singletons. Material for sequencing was sorted CD4+, CD8+, or CD8+CD57+ T cells (not recorded which) from PBMCs. Source of these receptors: a human donor with aplastic anemia.

The chain recombines TRBV4-1 with TRBJ2-5; either TRBD1 or TRBD2 may supply D (5 bases each). The CDR3 is made up of 14 amino acids. CDR1 MGHRA and CDR2 YSYEKL come from the germline V gene. V lost 1 base, J lost 5 bases, and 11 bases lay in between. The CDR3 loop reads CASSQVPGRETQYF. The CDR3 DNA sequence: TGCGCCAGCAGCCAAGTTCCGGGACGGGAGACCCAGTACTTC.

This clonotype has only a few counts. The rearrangement links TRBV5-1 to TRBJ2-7; 11 nucleotides align to TRBD1. This CDR3 spans 17 amino acids. Looked up from germline, CDR1 is SGHRS and CDR2 is YFSETQ. The trim removed 4 bases at V and 1 base at J, leaving 10 bases unmatched. CDR3 nucleotide sequence: TGCGCCAGCAGCCTGGGCAGAGGGACAGGGGGTTCCTACGAGCAGTACTTC. Amino acid sequence: CASSLGRGTGGSYEQYF.

With respect to this clonotype: Since the CDR3 does not end with the conserved phenylalanine or tryptophan, this likely comes from a read error. The V and J genes are TRBV20-1 and TRBJ2-7; no firm D call. Germline loops: CDR1 DFQATT, CDR2 SNEGSKA (reference sequence). Trimming took off 7 bases at V and 6 bases at J, with 10 bases between the two ends. The CDR3 consists of 10 residues. In DNA, the CDR3 is TGCAGTGTGCGTTATGGCGAGCAGTACCTC. It encodes CSVRYGEQYL.

This clonotype has a handful of counts. The chain recombines TRBV4-1 with TRBJ2-1; D uncertain. The CDR3 has 12 amino acids. V lost 0 bases to trimming and J lost 10 bases, with 7 bases between them. From germline, CDR1 is MGHRA and CDR2 YSYEKL. The CDR3 region has the DNA TGCGCCAGCAGCCAAGAAGGGTACGAGCAGTTCTTC. Its protein product is CASSQEGYEQFF.

At least ten counts were recorded for this clonotype. The chain combines TRBV29-1 with TRBJ2-7; maybe TRBD1 (6 bases). CDR1 and CDR2 (germline): SQVTM, ANQGSEA. The CDR3 totals 11 residues. The V gene lost 7 bases and the J gene lost 3 bases, with 10 bases spanning the gap. Here the CDR3 DNA reads TGCAGCGGGGGACAAAACTACGAGCAGTACTTC. Its translation: CSGGQNYEQYF.

V is TRBV7-3 and J is TRBJ1-1; 9 nucleotides agree with TRBD1. The CDR3 extends over 13 amino acids. Losses at the gene ends were 7 bases for V and 5 bases for J; bases not matched to a gene: 5. CDR1 is SGHTA and CDR2 is FQGTGA in the germline V gene. The CDR3 loop reads CASKRDRETEAFF. The CDR3, as DNA: TGTGCCAGCAAAAGGGACAGGGAGACTGAAGCTTTCTTT.

The chain employs TRBV20-1 and TRBJ2-3; 7 bases map to TRBD1. Per the germline V gene, CDR1 is DFQATT and CDR2 is SNEGSKA (reference sequence). The CDR3 runs 14 residues. Germline trimming cut 6 bases from V and 2 bases from J; bases unmatched to any gene: 8. This CDR3 reads CSAAWDSITDTQYF. The CDR3 DNA is TGCAGTGCAGCTTGGGACAGCATCACAGATACGCAGTATTTT.

Regarding this clonotype: This may come from a read error, since a much larger clone is one base off. CDR3 residues: CASSLGITDDSPLHF. As DNA, the CDR3 is TGTGCCAGCAGCCTAGGGATCACGGATGATTCACCCCTCCACTTT. This chain connects TRBV9 to TRBJ1-6; D not certain. Trimming took 4 bases from V and 8 from J, leaving 16 bases between them. The CDR3 totals 15 residues. The germline V gene has CDR1 SGDLS and CDR2 YYNGEE.

This clonotype has ten or more counts. This chain links TRBV4-2 with TRBJ2-3; no clear D. Looked up from germline, CDR1 is LGHNA and CDR2 is YNFKEQ. The ends were cut back, 0 bases at V and 2 bases at J, with 6 bases in the middle. The CDR3 extends over 14 amino acids. The CDR3 spells CASSQDLVTDTQYF. Written as DNA, the CDR3 is TGTGCCAGCAGCCAAGATCTAGTCACAGATACGCAGTATTTT.

This clonotype was found many times. The chain uses TRBV15 and TRBJ2-5; no definite D call. The germline V and J ends were trimmed by 1 base and 1 base, with 16 bases remaining between them. CDR1 is LNHNV and CDR2 is YYDKDF in the germline V gene (reference sequence). CDR3 length equals 17 residues. CDR3 sequence reads: CATSRVPLSSSQETQYF. The CDR3 nucleotides read TGTGCCACCAGCAGAGTCCCCCTTTCCAGTTCCCAAGAGACCCAGTACTTC.

The chain carries TRBV11-2 and TRBJ2-3; D unclear. Germline assignment: CDR1 SGHAT and CDR2 FQNNGV. The CDR3 covers 14 residues. Deletions cut 5 bases from V and 5 bases from J, with 14 bases between. DNA of the CDR3: TGTGCCAGCAGCCGTTTACAGCTAAAAGATACGCAGTATTTT. The encoded protein is CASSRLQLKDTQYF.

At least ten counts were recorded for this clonotype. V gene TRBV2 combines with J gene TRBJ1-6, with 7 bases fitting TRBD1. Germline CDR1 SNHLY, CDR2 FYNNEI. V shed 8 bases, J shed 5 bases, and the junction held 9 bases outside the gene matches. The CDR3 contains 15 residues. For the CDR3, the DNA is TGTGCCAGCGGAGACAGGACAGGAAATAATTCACCCCTCCACTTT. Translation: CASGDRTGNNSPLHF.

This chain links TRBV5-4 with TRBJ2-5, with 14 bases fitting TRBD2. The CDR3 covers 17 residues. V shed 3 bases and J 3 bases; nucleotides not matched to a gene: 7. In germline, CDR1 is SGHNT, CDR2 YYREEE (reference sequence). The CDR3 DNA is TGTGCCAGCAGCTCTAAACGGGGACTAGCGGGAGAAGAGACCCAGTACTTC. Residues: CASSSKRGLAGEETQYF.

On this clonotype itself: Possible read error: a much larger clone is one base away. The chain carries TRBV29-1 and TRBJ2-7, with D hard to call. Germline V gene sequence: CDR1 SQVTM, CDR2 ANQGSEA. This CDR3 has 11 residues. The DNA of the CDR3 is TGCAGCGTTGGACACCTCTACGGGCAGTACTTC. Its translation is CSVGHLYGQYF.

The sample holds a few counts of this clonotype. The chain uses TRBV25-1 and TRBJ2-7, with no clear D. Trimming cost V 6 bases and J 0 bases, with 18 bases left between them. CDR3 length: 16 residues. CDR1 is MGHDK and CDR2 is SYGVNS in the germline V gene. Here the CDR3 DNA reads TGTGCCAGCAGCTTAACGGGCTCCCAAAGCTCCTACGAGCAGTACTTC. Residues: CASSLTGSQSSYEQYF.

Details on this clonotype: Germline is not matched at one junction end, which may reflect a read error. The chain combines TRBV10-3 with TRBJ2-3; 9 positions agree with TRBD2. The CDR3 runs 16 residues. CDR1 and CDR2 (germline): ENHRY, SYGVKD. This chain's CDR3 is CASSPDSGSGTDTQYF. The CDR3, as DNA: TGTGCCAGCAGTCCCGATAGCGGGAGTGGGACAGATACGCAGTATTTT.

This clonotype was found many times. The chain links TRBV7-8 to TRBJ2-5; 7 nucleotides match TRBD2. This CDR3 is built from 14 residues. Germline trimming cut 5 bases from V and 11 bases from J; bases unmatched to any gene: 14. Germline CDR1 reads SGHVS; CDR2 reads FQNEAQ. The CDR3 coding sequence is TGTGCCAGCAGCCTCCCGGGACGGGAGGTGGGACAGTACTTC. Encoded protein: CASSLPGREVGQYF.

This clonotype was observed a handful of times. V usage is TRBV7-9 and J usage is TRBJ2-5; TRBD1 is a possible D gene (6 bases). This CDR3 region has 14 residues. With 4 bases removed from V and 2 bases from J, the gap between germline ends came to 11 bases. CDR1 and CDR2 (germline): SEHNR, FQNEAQ (reference sequence). CDR3: CASSSLRGQETQYF. CDR3 DNA: TGTGCCAGCAGCTCGCTCAGGGGACAAGAGACCCAGTACTTC.

The genes are TRBV5-4 and TRBJ2-7; D is undetermined. CDR1 is SGHNT and CDR2 is YYREEE in the germline V gene (reference sequence). Trimming left V 3 bases short and J 2 bases short, with 12 bases between. The CDR3 totals 14 residues. CDR3 DNA: TGTGCCAGCAGCTCGAAACGAGACCCCTACGAGCAGTACTTC. Its protein product is CASSSKRDPYEQYF.

Turning to this clonotype: A much larger clone differs by one base, so this may be a read error. V usage is TRBV11-1 and J usage is TRBJ1-2; maybe TRBD1 (6 bases). Trimming took off 3 bases at V and 7 bases at J, with 27 bases between the two ends. Germline CDR1 SGHAT, CDR2 FQDESV (reference sequence). There are 18 residues in the CDR3. DNA of the CDR3: TGTGCCAGCAGCTTGAGCCGTACTTTGACAGGCGCAAATGGTGGCTACACCTTC. This sequence encodes CASSLSRTLTGANGGYTF.

This clonotype was recorded many times. The CDR3 spells CASSMLRSADTQYF. CDR3 DNA sequence: TGTGCCAGTAGTATGCTGCGGTCCGCAGATACGCAGTATTTT. The genes are TRBV19 and TRBJ2-3; no definite D call. In germline, CDR1 is LNHDA, CDR2 SQIVND (reference sequence). The CDR3 loop spans 14 amino acids. The V end was cut by 3 bases, the J end by 4 bases, with 11 bases between.

This clonotype was detected ten times or more. This chain joins TRBV19 and TRBJ1-5; 8 nucleotides agree with TRBD1. The V gene's germline CDR1 is LNHDA and CDR2 SQIVND (reference sequence). The length of the CDR3 is 13 residues. Trimming at V came to 10 bases and at J to 0 bases, leaving 2 bases not matched to a gene. The CDR3 region is CATTGGSNQPQHF. CDR3 DNA sequence: TGTGCCACCACAGGGGGTAGCAATCAGCCCCAGCATTTT.

This rearrangement joins TRBV12-3 or TRBV12-4 to TRBJ1-1; weak D call: TRBD1 (6 bases). The V end lost 7 bases, the J end lost 2 bases, and 11 bases lay between the germline ends. This CDR3 contains 13 residues. CDR3 region: CASKRTANTEAFF. CDR3 sequence (DNA): TGTGCCAGCAAAAGGACAGCAAACACTGAAGCTTTCTTT.

There are many counts of this clonotype. The chain links TRBV5-1 to TRBJ2-7; a weak D match, TRBD1 (5 bases). The V end was cut by 0 bases, the J end by 2 bases, with 15 bases between. From germline, CDR1 is SGHRS and CDR2 YFSETQ. The CDR3 has 16 amino acids. CDR3 sequence reads: CASSLAQGRHTYEQYF. CDR3 DNA sequence: TGCGCCAGCAGCTTGGCCCAGGGCCGCCACACCTACGAGCAGTACTTC.